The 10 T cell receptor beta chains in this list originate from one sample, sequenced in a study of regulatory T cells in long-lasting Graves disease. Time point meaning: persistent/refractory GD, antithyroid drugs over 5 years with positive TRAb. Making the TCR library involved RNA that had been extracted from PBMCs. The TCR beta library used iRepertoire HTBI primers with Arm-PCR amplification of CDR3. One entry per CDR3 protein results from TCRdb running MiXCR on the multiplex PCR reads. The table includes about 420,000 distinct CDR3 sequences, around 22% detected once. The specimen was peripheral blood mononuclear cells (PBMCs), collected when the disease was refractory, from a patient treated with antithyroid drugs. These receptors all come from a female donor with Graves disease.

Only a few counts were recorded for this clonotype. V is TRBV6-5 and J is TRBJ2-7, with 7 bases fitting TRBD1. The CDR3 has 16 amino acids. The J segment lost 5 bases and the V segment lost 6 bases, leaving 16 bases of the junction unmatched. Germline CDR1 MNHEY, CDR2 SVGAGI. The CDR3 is CASSYGTEMGFNEQYF. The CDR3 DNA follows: TGTGCCAGCAGCTACGGGACAGAGATGGGGTTTAACGAGCAGTACTTC.

The CDR3 reads CSAGGSGNTIYF. The CDR3 nucleotides read TGCAGCGCAGGGGGCTCTGGAAACACCATATATTTT. This chain uses TRBV29-1 with TRBJ1-3, with 7 bases that match TRBD1. CDR1 is SQVTM and CDR2 is ANQGSEA in the germline V gene. The CDR3 is made up of 12 amino acids. V was clipped by 7 bases and J by 0 bases; unmatched bases: 0.

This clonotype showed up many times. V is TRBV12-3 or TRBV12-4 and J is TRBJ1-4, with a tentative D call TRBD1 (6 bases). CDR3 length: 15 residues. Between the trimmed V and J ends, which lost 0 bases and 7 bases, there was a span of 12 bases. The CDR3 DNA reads TGTGCCAGCAGTTTAGCGATGGGGGCGCGTGAAAAACTGTTTTTT. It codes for CASSLAMGAREKLFF.

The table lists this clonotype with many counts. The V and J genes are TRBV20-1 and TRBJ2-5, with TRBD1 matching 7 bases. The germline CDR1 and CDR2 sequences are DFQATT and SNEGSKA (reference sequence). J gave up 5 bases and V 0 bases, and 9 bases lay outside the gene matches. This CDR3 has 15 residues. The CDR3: CSARDGDSARETQYF. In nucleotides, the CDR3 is TGCAGTGCTAGAGATGGGGACAGTGCCCGGGAGACCCAGTACTTC.

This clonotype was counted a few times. DNA of the CDR3: TGCAGTGCTCGCCGGGGGGGGTCCTACGAGCAGTACTTC. Protein sequence: CSARRGGSYEQYF. The chain combines TRBV20-1 with TRBJ2-7; 8 bases are a match to TRBD2. This CDR3 is built from 13 residues. The ends lost 5 bases at V and 1 base at J; junction bases unmatched: 4. The germline gives CDR1 DFQATT, CDR2 SNEGSKA (reference sequence).

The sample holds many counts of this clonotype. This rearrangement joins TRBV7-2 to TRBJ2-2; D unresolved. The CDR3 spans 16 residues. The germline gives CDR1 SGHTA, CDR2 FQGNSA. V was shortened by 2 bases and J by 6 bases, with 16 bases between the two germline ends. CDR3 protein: CASSLSIGRSAGELFF. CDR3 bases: TGTGCCAGCAGCTTAAGCATCGGCAGATCAGCCGGGGAGCTGTTTTTT.

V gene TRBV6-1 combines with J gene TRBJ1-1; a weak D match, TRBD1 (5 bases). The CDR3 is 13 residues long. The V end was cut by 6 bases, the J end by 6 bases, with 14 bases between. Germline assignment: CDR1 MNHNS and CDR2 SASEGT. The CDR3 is CASRLQGRAEAFF. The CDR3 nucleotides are TGTGCCAGCAGGCTCCAAGGCAGGGCTGAAGCTTTCTTT.

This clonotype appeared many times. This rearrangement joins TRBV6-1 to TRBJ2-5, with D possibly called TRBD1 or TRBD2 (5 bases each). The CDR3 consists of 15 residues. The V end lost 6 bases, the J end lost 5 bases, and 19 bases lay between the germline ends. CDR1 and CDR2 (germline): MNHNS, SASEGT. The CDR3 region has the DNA TGTGCCAGCAGGACGCTCGGGACCCTCGTTGAGACCCAGTACTTC. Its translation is CASRTLGTLVETQYF.

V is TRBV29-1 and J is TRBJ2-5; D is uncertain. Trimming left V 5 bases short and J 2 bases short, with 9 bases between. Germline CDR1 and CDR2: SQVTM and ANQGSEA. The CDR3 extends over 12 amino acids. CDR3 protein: CSVIKLQETQYF. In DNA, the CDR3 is TGCAGCGTTATAAAGCTACAAGAGACCCAGTACTTC.

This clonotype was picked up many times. CDR3 sequence (DNA): TGTGCCAGCAGTCAACAGGGGGCGCCGTACGAGCAGTACTTC. It yields the protein CASSQQGAPYEQYF. The gene calls are TRBV28 and TRBJ2-7; 9 nucleotides align to TRBD1. This CDR3 is built from 14 residues. Trimming removed 5 bases from V and 4 bases from J; junction bases left unmatched: 6. The germline CDR1 and CDR2 sequences are MDHEN and SYDVKM.